The 30 T cell receptor beta chains presented below share a single source sample, sequenced in a study of shared clonotypes between healthy human individuals. The protocol was immunoSEQ multiplex PCR, while the TCRdb copy is restricted to in-frame clones and leaves out a portion. The table lists some 1,900,000 clones, just under 95% of them singletons, with less than 1.5% in the top ten. The naive CD8 population came from CD45RO-negative cells selected for CCR7, without terminally differentiated effector memory CD45RA+ cells. The sequencing input was naive CD8+ T cells sorted from blood. All receptors derive from a young man in good health.

The chain carries TRBV19 and TRBJ2-3; TRBD2 agrees at 10 bases. The junction had 4 bases not matched to a gene; V was cut back by 6 bases and J by 1 base. CDR3 size: 15 residues. Germline V gene data show CDR1 as LNHDA and CDR2 as SQIVND (reference sequence). The CDR3 DNA follows: TGTGCCAGTAGAACTAGCGGGGCTGGCACAGATACGCAGTATTTT. As protein: CASRTSGAGTDTQYF.

The chain recombines TRBV18 with TRBJ2-6; 7 bases fit TRBD2. The CDR3 is 18 residues long. Germline V gives CDR1 KGHSH, CDR2 LQKENI. The V segment lost 6 bases and the J segment 0 bases; nucleotides outside the gene matches: 11. CDR3: CASSPGGFPFSGANVLTF. The CDR3 region has the DNA TGTGCCAGCTCTCCGGGGGGATTCCCATTCTCTGGGGCCAACGTCCTGACTTTC.

This chain uses TRBV15 with TRBJ1-1; D ambiguous. CDR1 and CDR2 (germline): LNHNV, YYDKDF (reference sequence). The V end was cut by 6 bases, the J end by 4 bases, with 9 bases between. The CDR3 runs 12 residues. The CDR3: CATRSSGTEAFF. CDR3 nucleotide sequence: TGTGCCACCAGGAGCTCTGGCACTGAAGCTTTCTTT.

The J gene is TRBJ2-7, the V gene TRBV14; D gene ambiguous. Germline values: CDR1 SGHDN, CDR2 FVKESK. Deletions cut 1 base from V and 7 bases from J, with 14 bases between. CDR3 length equals 14 residues. The DNA of the CDR3 is TGTGCCAGCAGCCAAGTTTCCCATCTGGGTGAGCAGTACTTC. This encodes CASSQVSHLGEQYF.

V and J are TRBV7-9 and TRBJ2-5; unclear D gene. The CDR3 covers 13 residues. The germline gives CDR1 SEHNR, CDR2 FQNEAQ (reference sequence). V lost 6 bases, J lost 2 bases, and 10 bases lay in between. The CDR3 here is CASSPDTQETQYF. CDR3 nucleotide sequence: TGTGCCAGCAGTCCTGACACACAAGAGACCCAGTACTTC.

This clone has a single count. Relative to the germline gene, one junction end is altered; a read error may explain this. The chain links TRBV27 to TRBJ2-1; 7 bases fit TRBD2. The germline CDR1 and CDR2 sequences are MNHEY and SMNVEV (reference sequence). The CDR3 has 13 amino acids. The CDR3, as DNA: TGTGCCAGCAGTTTAACCCGGGGGGAGATGGGGCTCTTC. It specifies CASSLTRGEMGLF.

In the case of this clone: The same CDR3 is also encoded by other DNA sequences in this sample. The chain joins TRBV7-9 to TRBJ2-1; TRBD2 matches at 11 bases. Germline V gene sequence: CDR1 SEHNR, CDR2 FQNEAQ (reference sequence). The CDR3 loop spans 15 amino acids. Losses at the gene ends were 3 bases for V and 3 bases for J; bases not matched to a gene: 1. CDR3 protein: CASSLTSGVYNEQFF. DNA for the CDR3: TGTGCCAGCAGCTTGACTAGCGGGGTCTACAATGAGCAGTTCTTC.

This sequence joins TRBV7-8 and TRBJ2-7, with D possibly TRBD2 on 6 matching bases. V was cut by 5 bases and J by 2 bases, with 13 bases left in between. The germline V gene has CDR1 SGHVS and CDR2 FQNEAQ. CDR3 length equals 14 residues. In DNA form, the CDR3 reads TGTGCCAGCAGCCGCGGGACTTCCCCCTACGAGCAGTACTTC. Encoded protein: CASSRGTSPYEQYF.

As regards this clone: The junction departs from germline at one end; a sequencing error may be responsible. V usage is TRBV28 and J usage is TRBJ1-2, with D maybe TRBD1 (5 bases). Germline CDR1 MDHEN, CDR2 SYDVKM. The CDR3 length is 13 residues. CDR3 bases: TGTGCCAGCAGCCCAGGGAGTCACAGTCCCACAGGCTTC. Protein product: CASSPGSHSPTGF.

The chain recombines TRBV2 with TRBJ2-7; D possibly corresponds to TRBD2 (7 bases). Germline values: CDR1 SNHLY, CDR2 FYNNEI. The CDR3 is 15 residues long. Trimming shortened V by 6 bases and J by 6 bases, and 21 bases separated the two germline ends. CDR3 sequence (DNA): TGTGCCAGCAGGAACCCCGCGGGGGCCGCGGGCGAGCAGTACTTC. Its translation is CASRNPAGAAGEQYF.

This chain connects TRBV13 to TRBJ2-3, with 10 nucleotides matching TRBD1. The CDR3 loop spans 16 amino acids. CDR1 and CDR2 from the germline V gene are PRHDT and FYEKMQ (reference sequence). J gave up 1 base and V 5 bases, and 6 bases lay outside the gene matches. CDR3 sequence reads: CASSATDRGGTDTQYF. The CDR3, as DNA: TGTGCCAGCAGCGCCACGGACAGGGGGGGCACAGATACGCAGTATTTT.

The rearrangement links TRBV9 to TRBJ2-2, with 7 bases identical to TRBD1. This CDR3 is built from 15 residues. Germline assignment: CDR1 SGDLS and CDR2 YYNGEE. With V trimmed by 3 bases and J by 3 bases, 5 bases remained unmatched. CDR3: CASSAEGAHTGELFF. Here the CDR3 DNA reads TGTGCCAGCAGCGCCGAGGGGGCCCACACCGGGGAGCTGTTTTTT.

This rearrangement joins TRBV4-1 to TRBJ1-4; D is uncertain. The V gene's germline CDR1 is MGHRA and CDR2 YSYEKL. This CDR3 spans 15 amino acids. Trimming pared 2 bases from V and 4 bases from J, leaving 11 bases between. The CDR3 spells CASSQLEGINEKLFF. The CDR3 nucleotides read TGCGCCAGCAGCCAACTGGAGGGCATTAATGAAAAACTGTTTTTT.

The chain carries TRBV19 and TRBJ1-1, with D perhaps matching TRBD1 (5 bases). V was shortened by 0 bases and J by 7 bases, with 15 bases between the two germline ends. The germline CDR1 and CDR2 sequences are LNHDA and SQIVND (reference sequence). CDR3 size: 15 residues. The CDR3 here is CASSIDFWGNGEAFF. CDR3 nucleotide sequence: TGTGCCAGTAGTATAGATTTTTGGGGGAATGGTGAAGCTTTCTTT.

The chain is built from TRBV4-1 and TRBJ1-1, with 10 nucleotides matching TRBD1. The V and J ends lost 0 bases and 7 bases, in that order; junction bases with no gene match: 8. CDR3 length: 16 residues. Germline CDR1 MGHRA, CDR2 YSYEKL. The CDR3 DNA is TGCGCCAGCAGCCAAGAGACGGGACAGGGGTTCTTTGAAGCTTTCTTT. Translating it yields CASSQETGQGFFEAFF.

This clone was seen a single time. The chain couples TRBV9 to TRBJ2-2; D is perhaps TRBD1 (5 bases). Germline CDR1 is SGDLS and CDR2 is YYNGEE. The CDR3 covers 14 residues. Trimming stripped 4 bases from V and 5 bases from J, with 12 bases between. DNA of the CDR3: TGTGCCAGCAGCCCCACAGGCCAGACCGGGGAGCTGTTTTTT. Its protein is CASSPTGQTGELFF. Supplemented by reference TRBV9 and TRBJ2-2, the full variable domain reads DSGVTQTPKHLITATGQRVTLRCSPRSGDLSVYWYQQSLDQGLQFLIQYYNGEERAKGNILERFSAQQFPDLHSELNLSSLELGDSALYFCASSPTGQTGELFFGEGSRLTVL.

V and J are TRBV6-5 and TRBJ2-3; 8 nucleotides agree with TRBD2. J was trimmed by 3 bases and V by 5 bases; bases with no gene match: 7. The germline CDR1 and CDR2 sequences are MNHEY and SVGAGI. The CDR3 runs 15 residues. CDR3: CASSLSGERTDTQYF. The CDR3 coding sequence is TGTGCCAGCAGTCTTAGCGGGGAGCGGACAGATACGCAGTATTTT.

This clone showed up just once. This chain connects TRBV6-5 to TRBJ2-1; 7 nucleotides align to TRBD2. The CDR3 has 15 amino acids. V lost 0 bases and J lost 4; bases outside the gene matches: 3. Germline assignment: CDR1 MNHEY and CDR2 SVGAGI. This CDR3 is CASSYSTSAYNEQFF. The CDR3 coding sequence is TGTGCCAGCAGTTACTCAACTAGCGCGTACAATGAGCAGTTCTTC.

V gene TRBV11-2 combines with J gene TRBJ2-2; D unclear. V gave up 3 bases and J gave up 5 bases, with 4 bases separating them. The CDR3 is made up of 12 amino acids. CDR1 and CDR2 (germline): SGHAT, FQNNGV. The CDR3 DNA is TGTGCCAGCAGCTTTACAACCGGGGAGCTGTTTTTT. Residues: CASSFTTGELFF.

The rearrangement joins TRBV5-1 to TRBJ2-7, with D perhaps being TRBD1 or TRBD2 (5 bases each). CDR1 and CDR2 (germline): SGHRS, YFSETQ. Trimming removed 4 bases at V and 6 bases at J, with 14 bases between. This CDR3 is built from 13 residues. As DNA, the CDR3 is TGCGCCAGCAGCGGCCCGTATGGGGGCGAGCAGTACTTC. Amino acid sequence: CASSGPYGGEQYF.

V is TRBV21-1 and J is TRBJ2-1; the D call TRBD1 from the table was never checked on the DNA. TRBV21-1 is given as a pseudogene. The CDR3 extends over 18 amino acids. CDR3 in amino acids: CASSNGGTAELGNNEQFF. The CDR3 bases are TGTGCCAGCAGCAACGGCGGGACAGCTGAGTTAGGAAACAATGAGCAGTTCTTC.

The V gene is TRBV19, the J gene TRBJ2-5; TRBD1 aligns across 11 bases. The CDR3 has 15 residues. Losses at the gene ends were 5 bases for V and 6 bases for J; bases not matched to a gene: 8. Looked up from germline, CDR1 is LNHDA and CDR2 is SQIVND (reference sequence). CDR3 region: CASSPRTGGRKTQYF. In DNA form, the CDR3 reads TGTGCCAGTAGTCCTCGGACAGGGGGCAGGAAGACCCAGTACTTC.

This clone was seen just once. Different DNA sequences within this sample yield the same CDR3. The rearrangement links TRBV6-5 to TRBJ1-5; D call uncertain. Trimming removed 2 bases from V and 3 bases from J, with 5 bases in between. CDR1 and CDR2 (germline): MNHEY, SVGAGI. The CDR3 has 13 amino acids. In nucleotides, the CDR3 is TGTGCCAGCAGTTACGGGGTCAATCAGCCCCAGCATTTT. Translated: CASSYGVNQPQHF.

The CDR3 DNA sequence: TGTGCCAGCAGCTCCGGGACAGGGCAGAACTACGAGCAGTACTTC. Translating gives CASSSGTGQNYEQYF. The V call is TRBV7-9, the J call TRBJ2-7; 9 positions match TRBD1. CDR1 and CDR2 from the germline V gene are SEHNR and FQNEAQ (reference sequence). The CDR3 runs to 15 residues. With 4 bases clipped from V and 3 bases from J, the junction kept 7 bases outside the gene matches.

This chain links TRBV29-1 with TRBJ1-2, with 9 bases lining up with TRBD1. This CDR3 comprises 13 residues. V gave up 4 bases and J gave up 6 bases; unmatched junction bases: 6. Germline V lookup: CDR1 SQVTM, CDR2 ANQGSEA. CDR3 loop: CSVVGGTGHGYTF. CDR3 coding DNA: TGCAGCGTTGTGGGTGGGACAGGGCATGGCTACACCTTC.

This rearrangement joins TRBV5-1 to TRBJ2-3; D unclear. The CDR3 sequence is 16 residues long. V was trimmed by 0 bases and J by 2 bases, leaving 13 bases between them. Germline V lookup: CDR1 SGHRS, CDR2 YFSETQ. This CDR3 is CASSLAFWQDTDTQYF. The CDR3 nucleotides read TGCGCCAGCAGCTTGGCCTTTTGGCAGGACACAGATACGCAGTATTTT.

The chain couples TRBV9 to TRBJ2-3; D call uncertain. The CDR3 runs 16 residues. CDR1 and CDR2 (germline): SGDLS, YYNGEE. V lost 4 bases and J lost 0, with 15 bases in between. The CDR3 DNA sequence: TGTGCCAGCAGCTCGAAACTCACCTCTAGCACAGATACGCAGTATTTT. Translating gives CASSSKLTSSTDTQYF.

This chain connects TRBV5-5 to TRBJ2-2; perhaps D is TRBD1 or TRBD2 (5 bases each). Trimming took 3 bases from V and 0 from J, leaving 12 bases between them. The length of the CDR3 is 16 residues. Germline-derived CDR1 and CDR2 are SGHKS and YYEKEE (reference sequence). The CDR3 reads CASSSVGGSNTGELFF. The CDR3 nucleotides read TGTGCCAGCAGCTCCGTTGGGGGATCGAACACCGGGGAGCTGTTTTTT.

On this clone: Other DNA sequences in this sample translate to the same CDR3. This chain links TRBV30 with TRBJ1-6; D not certain. Germline assignment: CDR1 GTSNPN and CDR2 SVGIG (reference sequence). V was trimmed by 2 bases and J by 9 bases, leaving 5 bases between them. This CDR3 has 11 amino acids. CDR3 sequence: CAWSSGSPLHF. The CDR3 region has the DNA TGTGCCTGGAGTTCCGGTTCACCCCTCCACTTT.

The J gene is TRBJ2-5, the V gene TRBV5-6, with TRBD1 matching 8 bases. Trimming cost V 4 bases and J 1 base; bases outside gene matches: 3. The CDR3 contains 14 residues. Looked up from germline, CDR1 is SGHDT and CDR2 is YYEEEE. CDR3 amino acids: CASSDGTGQETQYF. As DNA, the CDR3 is TGTGCCAGCAGCGACGGGACAGGCCAAGAGACCCAGTACTTC. The full variable domain, rest sourced from reference TRBV5-6 and TRBJ2-5, is DAGVTQSPTHLIKTRGQQVTLRCSPKSGHDTVSWYQQALGQGPQFIFQYYEEEERQRGNFPDRFSGHQFPNYSSELNVNALLLGDSALYLCASSDGTGQETQYFGPGTRLLVL.